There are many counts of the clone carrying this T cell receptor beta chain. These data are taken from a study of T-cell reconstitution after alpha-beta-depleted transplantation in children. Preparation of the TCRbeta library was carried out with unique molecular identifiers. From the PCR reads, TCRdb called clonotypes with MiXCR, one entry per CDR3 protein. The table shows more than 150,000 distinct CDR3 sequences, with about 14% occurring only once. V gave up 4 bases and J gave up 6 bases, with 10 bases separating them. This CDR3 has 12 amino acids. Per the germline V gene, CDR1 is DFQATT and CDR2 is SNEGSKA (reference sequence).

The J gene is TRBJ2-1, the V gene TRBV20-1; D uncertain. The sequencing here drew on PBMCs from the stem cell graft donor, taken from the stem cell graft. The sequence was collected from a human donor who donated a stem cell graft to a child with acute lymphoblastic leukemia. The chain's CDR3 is CSAISDSNEQFF. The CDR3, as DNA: TGCAGTGCTATATCGGATAGCAATGAGCAGTTCTTC.